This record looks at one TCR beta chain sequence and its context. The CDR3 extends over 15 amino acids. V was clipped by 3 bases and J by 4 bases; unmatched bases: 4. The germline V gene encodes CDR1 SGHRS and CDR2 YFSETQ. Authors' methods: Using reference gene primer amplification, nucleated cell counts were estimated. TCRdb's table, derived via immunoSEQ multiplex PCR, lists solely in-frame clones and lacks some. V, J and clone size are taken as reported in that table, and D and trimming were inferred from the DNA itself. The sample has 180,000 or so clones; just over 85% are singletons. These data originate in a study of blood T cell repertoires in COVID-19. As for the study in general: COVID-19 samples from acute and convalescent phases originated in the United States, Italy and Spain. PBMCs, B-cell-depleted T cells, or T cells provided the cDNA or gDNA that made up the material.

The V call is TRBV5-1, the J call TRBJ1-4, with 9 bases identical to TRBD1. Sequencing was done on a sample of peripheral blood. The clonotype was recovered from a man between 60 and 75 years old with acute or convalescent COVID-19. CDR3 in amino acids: CASSYRGQDNEKLFF. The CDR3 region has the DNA TGCGCCAGCAGCTACAGGGGGCAGGATAATGAAAAACTGTTTTTT.